This T cell receptor beta chain derives from a study of blood T cell repertoires in COVID-19. Across the study: From the United States, Italy and Spain came samples of acute and convalescent COVID-19. T cells, B-cell-depleted T cells, or PBMCs supplied cDNA or gDNA.

Per the original methods: Amplification from reference gene primers served as the basis for estimated nucleated cell counts. Sequencing used immunoSEQ multiplex PCR; TCRdb keeps in-frame clones, though not all of them. For V, J and clone size, that table is used; D and trimming come from the DNA. This sample carries a few hundred thousand clones, 89% of them seen once, and the ten largest clones take around 2%. The germline gives CDR1 LNHNV, CDR2 YYDKDF (reference sequence). There are 15 residues in the CDR3. J lost 6 bases, V lost 0 bases, and 7 bases had no gene match. J is TRBJ2-7 and V is TRBV15; 8 positions match TRBD1. The sequence was collected from a man aged 45 to 65 with acute or convalescent COVID-19. Sequencing was carried out using peripheral blood. CDR3 loop: CATSRDGAGGGEQYF. The CDR3 DNA sequence: TGTGCCACCAGCAGAGATGGTGCAGGGGGCGGCGAGCAGTACTTC.